This T cell receptor beta chain came from a study of T cells after yellow fever vaccination. Study results and caveats: It was the secondary response that reached its peak faster, day 5 versus 15, but it was weaker. The appearance of a small share of clonotypes in both CD4 and CD8 compartments was observed.

The CDR3 has 14 amino acids. With V trimmed by 7 bases and J by 8 bases, 11 bases remained unmatched. Germline CDR1 reads MNHNS; CDR2 reads SASEGT. As regards this clonotype: Antigen specificity is unknown.

TCRdb re-analysed the 5' RACE reads in MiXCR, keeping a single row per CDR3 protein. The sample consists of approximately 610,000 distinct CDR3 sequences, about a sixth of them appearing once. This sample comprised PBMCs, obtained roughly 5 days after the first yellow fever vaccination. The genes are TRBV6-1 and TRBJ2-1, with TRBD1 identical over 7 bases. The receptor was isolated from a man between 18 and 35 years old who received the YFV17D yellow fever vaccine. The chain's CDR3 is CASKRQGFHHEQFF. The CDR3 bases are TGTGCCAGCAAGAGACAGGGATTCCACCATGAGCAGTTCTTC.